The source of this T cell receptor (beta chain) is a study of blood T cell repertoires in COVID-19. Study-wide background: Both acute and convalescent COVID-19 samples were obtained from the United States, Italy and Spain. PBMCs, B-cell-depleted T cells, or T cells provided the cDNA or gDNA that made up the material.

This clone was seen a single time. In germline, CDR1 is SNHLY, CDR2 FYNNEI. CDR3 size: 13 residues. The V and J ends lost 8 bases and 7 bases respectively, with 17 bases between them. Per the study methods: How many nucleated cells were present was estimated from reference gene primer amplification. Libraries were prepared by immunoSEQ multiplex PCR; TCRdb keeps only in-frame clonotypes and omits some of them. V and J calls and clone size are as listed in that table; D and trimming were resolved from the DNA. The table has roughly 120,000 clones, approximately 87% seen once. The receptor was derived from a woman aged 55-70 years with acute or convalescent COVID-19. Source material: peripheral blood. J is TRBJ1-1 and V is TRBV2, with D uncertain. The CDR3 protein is CASGTAFTFEAFF. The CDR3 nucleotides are TGTGCCAGCGGTACAGCTTTTACTTTTGAAGCTTTCTTT.